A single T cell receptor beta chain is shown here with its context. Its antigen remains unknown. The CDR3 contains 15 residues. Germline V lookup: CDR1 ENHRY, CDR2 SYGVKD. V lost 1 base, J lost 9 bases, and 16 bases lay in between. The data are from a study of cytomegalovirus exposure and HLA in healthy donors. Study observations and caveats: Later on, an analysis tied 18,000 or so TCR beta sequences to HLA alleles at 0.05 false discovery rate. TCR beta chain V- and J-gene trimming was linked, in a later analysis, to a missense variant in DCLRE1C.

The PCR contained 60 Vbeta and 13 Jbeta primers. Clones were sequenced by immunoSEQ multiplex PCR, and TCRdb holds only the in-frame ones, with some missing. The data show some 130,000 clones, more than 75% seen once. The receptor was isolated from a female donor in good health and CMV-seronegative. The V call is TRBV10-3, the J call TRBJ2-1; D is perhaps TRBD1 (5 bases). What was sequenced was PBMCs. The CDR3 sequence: CAISELIPGHSEQFF. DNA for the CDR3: TGTGCCATCAGTGAGTTGATACCAGGACACAGTGAGCAGTTCTTC.